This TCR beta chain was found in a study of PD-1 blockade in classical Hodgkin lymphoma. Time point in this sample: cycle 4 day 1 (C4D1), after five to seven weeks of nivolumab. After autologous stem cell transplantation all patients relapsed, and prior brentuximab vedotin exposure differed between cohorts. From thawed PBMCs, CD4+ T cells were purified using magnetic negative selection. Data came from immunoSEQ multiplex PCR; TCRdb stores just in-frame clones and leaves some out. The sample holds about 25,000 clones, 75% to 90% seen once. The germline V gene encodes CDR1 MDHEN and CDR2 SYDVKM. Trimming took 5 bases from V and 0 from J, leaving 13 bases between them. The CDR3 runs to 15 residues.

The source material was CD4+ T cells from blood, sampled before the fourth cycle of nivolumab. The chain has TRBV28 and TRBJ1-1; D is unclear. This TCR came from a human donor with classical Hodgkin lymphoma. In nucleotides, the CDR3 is TGTGCCAGCAGTAGTCCGGGAACCCTGAACACTGAAGCTTTCTTT. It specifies CASSSPGTLNTEAFF.